The 21 T cell receptor beta chains below all came from one sample that was sequenced in a study of cytomegalovirus exposure and HLA in healthy donors. Both 60 Vbeta primers and 13 Jbeta primers went into the PCR. Sequenced by immunoSEQ multiplex PCR; TCRdb stores in-frame clones only, minus some. The table records 100,000 to 150,000 clones, 80% to 90% of them present only once. Sample: PBMCs. The receptor set was obtained from a middle-aged woman in good health and CMV-seropositive.

V and J are TRBV29-1 and TRBJ2-1; D might be TRBD2 (5 bases). The CDR3 has 15 amino acids. V dropped 2 bases and J dropped 6 bases, with 17 bases sitting between them. CDR1 is SQVTM, CDR2 ANQGSEA, per germline. CDR3 bases: TGCAGCGTTGAACCCCATCGGGGTGGCGCCAATGAGCAGTTCTTC. Translation: CSVEPHRGGANEQFF.

This clone has a handful of counts. The V gene is TRBV9, the J gene TRBJ2-7; no clear D. The CDR3 has 15 residues. Trimming left V 4 bases short and J 6 bases short, with 20 bases between. Per germline, CDR1 SGDLS and CDR2 YYNGEE. Here the CDR3 DNA reads TGTGCCAGCAGCCCCCGGCTAGATGAGGTTGCCGAGCAGTACTTC. The encoded protein is CASSPRLDEVAEQYF.

V gene TRBV9 combines with J gene TRBJ1-1; 10 bases map to TRBD1. The V gene's germline CDR1 is SGDLS and CDR2 YYNGEE. The CDR3 is made up of 15 amino acids. The junction had 4 bases not matched to a gene; V was cut back by 4 bases and J by 1 base. The CDR3 loop is CASSTRTGGNTEAFF. The CDR3, as DNA: TGTGCCAGCAGCACCCGGACAGGGGGGAACACTGAAGCTTTCTTT.

The table lists this clone with a count of one. The V gene is TRBV10-3, the J gene TRBJ2-2; the match to TRBD2 covers 11 bases. J gave up 5 bases and V 6 bases, and 5 bases lay outside the gene matches. Germline CDR1 reads ENHRY; CDR2 reads SYGVKD. This CDR3 is built from 15 residues. CDR3 protein: CAIRSGLAATGELFF. The CDR3, as DNA: TGTGCCATCAGGTCGGGACTAGCGGCTACCGGGGAGCTGTTTTTT.

J is TRBJ2-1 and V is TRBV28, with a weak D call TRBD2 (5 bases). CDR1 and CDR2 (germline): MDHEN, SYDVKM. Between the trimmed V and J ends, which lost 6 bases and 4 bases, there was a span of 10 bases. CDR3 length equals 13 residues. The CDR3 region is CASSLTSYNEQFF. CDR3 DNA sequence: TGTGCCAGCAGCCTTACTAGTTACAATGAGCAGTTCTTC.

V is TRBV28 and J is TRBJ2-2, with 8 bases that match TRBD1. The CDR3 has 17 residues. Germline V CDR1 and CDR2: MDHEN, SYDVKM. V was clipped by 6 bases and J by 2 bases; unmatched bases: 11. The CDR3: CASRKQGGGLNTGELFF. CDR3 coding DNA: TGTGCCAGCAGGAAACAGGGGGGCGGACTAAACACCGGGGAGCTGTTTTTT.

The J gene is TRBJ2-2, the V gene TRBV29-1; TRBD2 matches 7 bases. The germline V gene has CDR1 SQVTM and CDR2 ANQGSEA. The CDR3 covers 14 residues. Unmatched junction bases numbered 10, after V lost 7 bases and J lost 5 bases. The CDR3 DNA reads as TGCAGCGCAAAGGGTCTAGCGGTGACCGGGGAGCTGTTTTTT. Translating it yields CSAKGLAVTGELFF.

This chain uses TRBV7-6 with TRBJ2-3, with TRBD2 as a possible D gene (6 bases). V was shortened by 5 bases and J by 6 bases, with 6 bases between the two germline ends. Germline CDR1 and CDR2: SGHVS and FNYEAQ. The CDR3 length is 11 residues. In nucleotides, the CDR3 is TGTGCCAGCAGCGCGGGGGATACGCAGTATTTT. It specifies CASSAGDTQYF.

The CDR3 sequence: CASSEDRLKRANTIYF. In DNA, the CDR3 is TGTGCCAGCAGTGAGGACAGATTGAAAAGGGCGAACACCATATATTTT. This rearrangement joins TRBV2 to TRBJ1-3, with D possibly TRBD1 on 6 matching bases. CDR3 length: 16 residues. Per the germline V gene, CDR1 is SNHLY and CDR2 is FYNNEI. Trimming removed 3 bases at V and 7 bases at J, with 19 bases between.

This sequence joins TRBV19 and TRBJ1-5, with TRBD1 matching over 8 bases. In germline, CDR1 is LNHDA, CDR2 SQIVND (reference sequence). The V gene end was trimmed by 4 bases and the J gene end by 5 bases; junction bases not matched to a gene: 13. The CDR3 runs 17 residues. For the CDR3, the DNA is TGTGCCAGTAGTACCCCACCCGGACAGGGCAGCTATCAGCCCCAGCATTTT. This sequence encodes CASSTPPGQGSYQPQHF.

The CDR3 sequence is CASSQEAGRGTVYEQYF. CDR3 nucleotides: TGCGCCAGCAGCCAAGAAGCTGGCAGGGGGACGGTCTACGAGCAGTACTTC. This chain uses TRBV4-3 with TRBJ2-7; TRBD1 agrees at 7 bases. In germline, CDR1 is LGHNA, CDR2 YSLEER. CDR3 length: 17 residues. V dropped 0 bases and J dropped 3; count of bases not matched to a gene: 11.

The V and J genes are TRBV6-4 and TRBJ1-2; D remains unclear. The V gene lost 6 bases and the J gene lost 4 bases, with 6 bases spanning the gap. The CDR3 consists of 11 residues. The V gene's germline CDR1 is MRHNA and CDR2 SNTAGT. The CDR3 region has the DNA TGTGCCAGCAGAGACCTCTATGGCTACACCTTC. The encoded protein is CASRDLYGYTF.

The rearrangement joins TRBV9 to TRBJ2-7; a weak D match, TRBD2 (7 bases). V was clipped by 0 bases and J by 1 base, with 14 bases between them. Germline CDR1 and CDR2: SGDLS and YYNGEE. CDR3 size: 16 residues. CDR3 sequence reads: CASSVEQGGPSYEQYF. The CDR3 nucleotides are TGTGCCAGCAGCGTAGAACAGGGAGGGCCTTCCTACGAGCAGTACTTC. Full variable domain (remainder filled in from reference TRBV9 and TRBJ2-7): DSGVTQTPKHLITATGQRVTLRCSPRSGDLSVYWYQQSLDQGLQFLIQYYNGEERAKGNILERFSAQQFPDLHSELNLSSLELGDSALYFCASSVEQGGPSYEQYFGPGTRLTVT.

The V gene is TRBV18, the J gene TRBJ1-1; no clear D gene. The CDR3 runs 16 residues. Germline V CDR1 and CDR2: KGHSH, LQKENI. V lost 1 base and J lost 2, with 14 bases in between. The CDR3 here is CASSPRRDGGNTEAFF. CDR3 coding DNA: TGTGCCAGCTCACCACGGAGGGATGGAGGAAACACTGAAGCTTTCTTT.

V is TRBV5-1 and J is TRBJ1-1, with 8 bases lining up with TRBD1. The CDR3 loop spans 14 amino acids. The J segment lost 5 bases and the V segment lost 2 bases, leaving 5 bases of the junction unmatched. Germline V gives CDR1 SGHRS, CDR2 YFSETQ. CDR3 nucleotide sequence: TGCGCCAGCAGCTTAAACAGGGGGTGGACTGAAGCTTTCTTT. Translated: CASSLNRGWTEAFF.

As for this clone: The junction departs from the called germline gene at one end, perhaps through a read error. V and J are TRBV2 and TRBJ2-5; D is unclear. The germline CDR1 and CDR2 sequences are SNHLY and FYNNEI. CDR3 length equals 12 residues. CDR3 sequence: CASSEGVDSHHF. CDR3 in DNA: TGTGCCAGCAGTGAAGGAGTAGATTCTCACCACTTC.

The chain recombines TRBV27 with TRBJ2-3, with D possibly TRBD1 on 6 matching bases. The CDR3 loop spans 14 amino acids. Trimming left V 4 bases short and J 2 bases short, with 10 bases between. Germline CDR1 and CDR2: MNHEY and SMNVEV (reference sequence). CDR3 nucleotides: TGTGCCAGCAGTTACACAGGGAACACAGATACGCAGTATTTT. This codes for CASSYTGNTDTQYF.

V gene TRBV9 combines with J gene TRBJ2-1; D is uncertain. CDR1 SGDLS and CDR2 YYNGEE come from the germline V gene. This CDR3 is 14 amino acids long. V was shortened by 0 bases and J by 7 bases, with 11 bases between the two germline ends. For the CDR3, the DNA is TGTGCCAGCAGCGTAGAGTTCGCGGATAATGAGCAGTTCTTC. Residues: CASSVEFADNEQFF.

The gene calls are TRBV15 and TRBJ2-5; 9 bases map to TRBD1. V gave up 3 bases and J gave up 4 bases; unmatched junction bases: 6. CDR1 LNHNV and CDR2 YYDKDF come from the germline V gene (reference sequence). This CDR3 is 15 amino acids long. CDR3 amino acids: CATSSRGQGTETQYF. CDR3 nucleotides: TGTGCCACCAGCAGTAGGGGACAGGGTACAGAGACCCAGTACTTC. The full variable domain, in which reference TRBV15 and TRBJ2-5 provide the parts outside the CDR3, is DAMVIQNPRYQVTQFGKPVTLSCSQTLNHNVMYWYQQKSSQAPKLLFHYYDKDFNNEADTPDNFQSRRPNTSFCFLDIRSPGLGDTAMYLCATSSRGQGTETQYFGPGTRLLVL.

This rearrangement joins TRBV7-6 to TRBJ2-1; TRBD2 might be the D (5 bases). The germline V gene encodes CDR1 SGHVS and CDR2 FNYEAQ. Trimming cost V 4 bases and J 4 bases, with 20 bases left between them. This CDR3 is built from 17 residues. CDR3 sequence: CASSSIPGPGSYNEQFF. CDR3 sequence (DNA): TGTGCCAGCAGCTCTATCCCAGGTCCGGGATCGTACAATGAGCAGTTCTTC.

A note on this clone: A junction boundary mismatches the germline segment, possibly from a read error. The V and J genes are TRBV7-8 and TRBJ1-2; TRBD1 matches 7 bases. The CDR3 consists of 14 residues. Germline V gives CDR1 SGHVS, CDR2 FQNEAQ. This chain's CDR3 is CASSLAQGPHGYTF. CDR3 DNA sequence: TGTGCCAGCAGCCTAGCACAGGGGCCTCATGGCTACACCTTC.